Below, 6 T cell receptor beta chains from the same sample are listed, as sequenced in a study of cytomegalovirus exposure and HLA in healthy donors. Both 60 Vbeta primers and 13 Jbeta primers went into the PCR. The protocol was immunoSEQ multiplex PCR, while the TCRdb copy is restricted to in-frame clones and leaves out a portion. The sample has around 150,000 clones, about four fifths seen once; the top ten hold under 5.5%. Material: PBMCs. Source of these receptors: a man under 40 in good health.

This clone was picked up one time. This rearrangement joins TRBV10-3 to TRBJ1-2; 8 positions match TRBD1. Trimming cost V 2 bases and J 3 bases; bases outside gene matches: 2. The germline CDR1 and CDR2 sequences are ENHRY and SYGVKD. The CDR3 loop spans 14 amino acids. The CDR3 DNA follows: TGTGCCATCAGTGAGCGGGGACAGGACTATGGCTACACCTTC. This gives the protein CAISERGQDYGYTF.

Comment on this clone: Other DNA variants within this sample encode the same CDR3. This chain uses TRBV10-2 with TRBJ1-4; TRBD1 matches at 9 bases. Germline lookup yields CDR1 WSHSY and CDR2 SAAADI. CDR3 length: 16 residues. The J segment lost 7 bases and the V segment lost 7 bases, leaving 13 bases of the junction unmatched. CDR3 loop: CASTHRDRGFSEKLFF. The CDR3 bases are TGCGCCAGCACCCATCGCGACAGGGGGTTCAGTGAAAAACTGTTTTTT.

Remarks on this clone: One end of the junction is discordant with germline, which a read error may explain. The rearrangement uses TRBV7-9 and TRBJ2-7; D may be TRBD1 (6 bases). CDR3 length equals 13 residues. The V gene's germline CDR1 is SEHNR and CDR2 FQNEAQ (reference sequence). The chain's CDR3 is CSSSNTGSYEQYF. Written as DNA, the CDR3 is TGTTCCAGCAGCAATACAGGGTCCTACGAGCAGTACTTC. Full variable domain (rest looked up from reference TRBV7-9 and TRBJ2-7): DTGVSQNPRHKITKRGQNVTFRCDPISEHNRLYWYRQTLGQGPEFLTYFQNEAQLEKSRLLSDRFSAERPKGSFSTLEIQRTEQGDSAMYLCSSSNTGSYEQYFGPGTRLTVT.

V usage is TRBV9 and J usage is TRBJ1-2; D may be TRBD1 (6 bases). The CDR3 extends over 13 amino acids. Trimming shortened V by 2 bases and J by 2 bases, and 7 bases separated the two germline ends. Germline CDR1 is SGDLS and CDR2 is YYNGEE. CDR3 sequence reads: CASSVQGNYGYTF. Written as DNA, the CDR3 is TGTGCCAGCAGCGTCCAGGGGAACTATGGCTACACCTTC.

CDR3 coding DNA: TGTGCCACCTCACCAGGGGGCTGTGCTTTCTTT. Translating it yields CATSPGGCAFF. This chain connects TRBV7-3 to TRBJ1-1; 8 nucleotides match TRBD1. In germline, CDR1 is SGHTA, CDR2 FQGTGA. V shed 10 bases, J shed 11 bases, and the junction held 9 bases outside the gene matches. The CDR3 spans 11 residues.

Regarding this clone: One junction end disagrees with the germline gene, perhaps due to a read error. Other DNA sequences from this sample encode an identical CDR3 as well. J is TRBJ1-4 and V is TRBV5-5, with TRBD1 identical over 10 bases. Germline CDR1 and CDR2: SGHKS and YYEKEE (reference sequence). This CDR3 is 16 amino acids long. CDR3 sequence: CASSQDLGTGVEKLFF. The CDR3 region has the DNA TGCGCCAGCAGCCAAGATCTTGGGACAGGGGTTGAAAAACTGTTTTTT.